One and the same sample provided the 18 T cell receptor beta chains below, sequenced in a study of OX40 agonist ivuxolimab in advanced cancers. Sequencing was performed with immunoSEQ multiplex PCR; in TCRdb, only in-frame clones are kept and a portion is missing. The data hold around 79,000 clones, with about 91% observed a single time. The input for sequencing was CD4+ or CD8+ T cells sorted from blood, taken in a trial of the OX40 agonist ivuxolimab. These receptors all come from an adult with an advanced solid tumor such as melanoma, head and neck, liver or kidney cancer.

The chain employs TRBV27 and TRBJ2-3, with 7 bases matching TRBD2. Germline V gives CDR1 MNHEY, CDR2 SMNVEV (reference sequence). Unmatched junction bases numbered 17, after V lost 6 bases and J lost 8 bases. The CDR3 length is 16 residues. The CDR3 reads CASRAPTRTRLTTQYF. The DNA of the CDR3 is TGTGCCAGCAGGGCACCCACAAGGACTAGACTGACTACGCAGTATTTT.

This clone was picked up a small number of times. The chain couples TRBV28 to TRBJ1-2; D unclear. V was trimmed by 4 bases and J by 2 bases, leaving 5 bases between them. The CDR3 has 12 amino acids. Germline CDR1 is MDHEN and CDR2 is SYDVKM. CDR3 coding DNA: TGTGCCAGCAGTTCCCCGAACTATGGCTACACCTTC. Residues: CASSSPNYGYTF.

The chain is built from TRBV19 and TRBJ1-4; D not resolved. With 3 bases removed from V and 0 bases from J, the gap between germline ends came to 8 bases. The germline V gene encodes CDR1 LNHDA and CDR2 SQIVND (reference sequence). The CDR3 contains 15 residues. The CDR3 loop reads CASSILEATNEKLFF. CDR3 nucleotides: TGTGCCAGTAGTATCTTAGAAGCAACTAATGAAAAACTGTTTTTT. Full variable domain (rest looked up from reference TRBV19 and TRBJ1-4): DGGITQSPKYLFRKEGQNVTLSCEQNLNHDAMYWYRQDPGQGLRLIYYSQIVNDFQKGDIAEGYSVSREKKESFPLTVTSAQKNPTAFYLCASSILEATNEKLFFGSGTQLSVL.

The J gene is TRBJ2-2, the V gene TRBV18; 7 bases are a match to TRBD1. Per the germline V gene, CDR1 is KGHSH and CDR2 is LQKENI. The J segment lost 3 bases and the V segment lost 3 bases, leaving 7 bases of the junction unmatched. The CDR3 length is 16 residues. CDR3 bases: TGTGCCAGCTCACCGAGGACAGGACCTGACACCGGGGAGCTGTTTTTT. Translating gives CASSPRTGPDTGELFF.

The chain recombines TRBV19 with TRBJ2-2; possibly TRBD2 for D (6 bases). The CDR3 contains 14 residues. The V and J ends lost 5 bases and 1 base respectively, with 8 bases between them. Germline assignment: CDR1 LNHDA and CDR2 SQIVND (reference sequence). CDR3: CASSLSGNTGELFF. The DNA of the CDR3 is TGTGCCAGTAGTCTTAGCGGGAACACCGGGGAGCTGTTTTTT.

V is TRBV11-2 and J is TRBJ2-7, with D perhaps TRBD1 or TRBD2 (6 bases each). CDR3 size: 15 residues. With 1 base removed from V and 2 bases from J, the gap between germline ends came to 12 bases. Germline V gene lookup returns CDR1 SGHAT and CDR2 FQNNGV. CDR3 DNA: TGTGCCAGCAGCTTAGGCCTCGGGGGCACCTACGAGCAGTACTTC. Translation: CASSLGLGGTYEQYF.

CDR3 coding DNA: TGTGCCAGCAGCTTTGGCGACTACGAGCAGTACTTC. Its translation: CASSFGDYEQYF. The rearrangement uses TRBV7-2 and TRBJ2-7, with unresolved D. V dropped 3 bases and J dropped 3 bases, with 6 bases sitting between them. Germline CDR1 reads SGHTA; CDR2 reads FQGNSA. There are 12 residues in the CDR3.

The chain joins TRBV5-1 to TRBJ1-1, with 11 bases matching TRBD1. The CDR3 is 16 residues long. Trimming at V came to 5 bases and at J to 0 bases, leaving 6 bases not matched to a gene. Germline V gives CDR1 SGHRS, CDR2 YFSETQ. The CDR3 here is CASRFGTGGMNTEAFF. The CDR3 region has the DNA TGCGCCAGCAGATTCGGGACAGGGGGGATGAACACTGAAGCTTTCTTT.

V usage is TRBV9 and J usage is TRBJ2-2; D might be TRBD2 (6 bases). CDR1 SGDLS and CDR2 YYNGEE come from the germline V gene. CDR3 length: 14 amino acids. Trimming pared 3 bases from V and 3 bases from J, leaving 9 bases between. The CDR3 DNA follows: TGTGCCAGCAGCGCCTCGGGAGACACCGGGGAGCTGTTTTTT. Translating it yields CASSASGDTGELFF. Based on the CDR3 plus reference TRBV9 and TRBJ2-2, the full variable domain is DSGVTQTPKHLITATGQRVTLRCSPRSGDLSVYWYQQSLDQGLQFLIQYYNGEERAKGNILERFSAQQFPDLHSELNLSSLELGDSALYFCASSASGDTGELFFGEGSRLTVL.

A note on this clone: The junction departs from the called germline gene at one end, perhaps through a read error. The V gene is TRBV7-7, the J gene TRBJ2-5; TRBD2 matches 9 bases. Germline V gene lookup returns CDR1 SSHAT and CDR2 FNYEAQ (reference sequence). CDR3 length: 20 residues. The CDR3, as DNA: TGTGCTAGCAGCTTAGCTGCGCGGGGTAGCGGGAGAACAATTCAAGAGACCCAGTACTTC. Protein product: CASSLAARGSGRTIQETQYF.

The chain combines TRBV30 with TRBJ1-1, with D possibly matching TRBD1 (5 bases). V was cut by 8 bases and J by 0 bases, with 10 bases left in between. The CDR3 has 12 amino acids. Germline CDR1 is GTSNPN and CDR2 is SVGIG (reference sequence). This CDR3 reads CAGGLMNTEAFF. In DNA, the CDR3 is TGTGCCGGGGGACTTATGAACACTGAAGCTTTCTTT.

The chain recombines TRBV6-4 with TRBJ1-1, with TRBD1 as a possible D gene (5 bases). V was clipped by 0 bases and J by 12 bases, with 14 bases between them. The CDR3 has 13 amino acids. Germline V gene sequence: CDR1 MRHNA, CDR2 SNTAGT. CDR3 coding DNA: TGTGCCAGCAGTGACTCAAACTCCCACAGGTCTTTCTTT. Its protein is CASSDSNSHRSFF.

CDR3: CASSLYSTGLAYEQYF. Written as DNA, the CDR3 is TGTGCCAGCAGTTTATACTCGACAGGGCTGGCCTACGAGCAGTACTTC. This sequence joins TRBV27 and TRBJ2-7; TRBD1 aligns across 7 bases. J was trimmed by 2 bases and V by 1 base; bases with no gene match: 8. Germline lookup yields CDR1 MNHEY and CDR2 SMNVEV (reference sequence). This CDR3 spans 16 amino acids.

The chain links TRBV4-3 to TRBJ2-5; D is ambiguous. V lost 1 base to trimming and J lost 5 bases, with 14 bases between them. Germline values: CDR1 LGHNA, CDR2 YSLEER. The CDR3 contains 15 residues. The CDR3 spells CASSQGILGSETQYF. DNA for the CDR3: TGCGCCAGCAGCCAAGGCATTTTAGGCAGCGAGACCCAGTACTTC.

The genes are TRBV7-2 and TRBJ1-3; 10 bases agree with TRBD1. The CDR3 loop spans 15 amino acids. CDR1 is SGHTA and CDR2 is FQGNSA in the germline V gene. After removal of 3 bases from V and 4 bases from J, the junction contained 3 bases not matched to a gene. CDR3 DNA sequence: TGTGCCAGCAGCTTCGACAGGGGGCTAGGAAACACCATATATTTT. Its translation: CASSFDRGLGNTIYF.

CDR3 coding DNA: TGTGCCAGCAGCTTAAGTTGGGGGAGGGCTGAGCAGTTCTTC. Its translation: CASSLSWGRAEQFF. The chain is built from TRBV7-2 and TRBJ2-1, with 7 bases matching TRBD2. This CDR3 is built from 14 residues. The germline CDR1 and CDR2 sequences are SGHTA and FQGNSA. V shed 2 bases, J shed 9 bases, and the junction held 7 bases outside the gene matches.

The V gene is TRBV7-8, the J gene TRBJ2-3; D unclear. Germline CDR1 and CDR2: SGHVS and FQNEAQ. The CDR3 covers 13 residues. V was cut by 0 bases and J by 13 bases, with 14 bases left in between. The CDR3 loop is CASSLALGQPKYF. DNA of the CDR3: TGTGCCAGCAGCTTAGCGCTTGGCCAGCCAAAGTATTTT. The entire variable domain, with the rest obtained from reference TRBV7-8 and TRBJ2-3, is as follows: GAGVSQSPRYKVAKRGQDVALRCDPISGHVSLFWYQQALGQGPEFLTYFQNEAQLDKSGLPSDRFFAERPEGSVSTLKIQRTQQEDSAVYLCASSLALGQPKYFGPGTRLTVL.

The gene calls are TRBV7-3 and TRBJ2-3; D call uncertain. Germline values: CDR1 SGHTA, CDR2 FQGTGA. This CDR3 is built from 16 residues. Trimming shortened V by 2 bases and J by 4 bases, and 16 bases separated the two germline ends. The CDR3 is CASSLGIRAPADTQYF. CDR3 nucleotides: TGTGCCAGCAGCTTAGGGATTAGAGCCCCGGCAGATACGCAGTATTTT.